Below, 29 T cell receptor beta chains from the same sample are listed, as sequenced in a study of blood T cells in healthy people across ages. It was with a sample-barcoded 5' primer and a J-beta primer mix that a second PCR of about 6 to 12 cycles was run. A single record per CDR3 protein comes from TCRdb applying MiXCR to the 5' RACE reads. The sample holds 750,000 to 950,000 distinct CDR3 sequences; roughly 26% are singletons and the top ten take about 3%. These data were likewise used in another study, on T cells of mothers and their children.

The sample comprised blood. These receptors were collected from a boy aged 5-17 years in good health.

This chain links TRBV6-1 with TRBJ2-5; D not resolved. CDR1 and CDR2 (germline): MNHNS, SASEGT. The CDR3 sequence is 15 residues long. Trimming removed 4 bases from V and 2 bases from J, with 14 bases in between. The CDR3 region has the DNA TGTGCCAGCAGTGTTGGGCTAGACCTTCAAGAGACCCAGTACTTC. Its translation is CASSVGLDLQETQYF.

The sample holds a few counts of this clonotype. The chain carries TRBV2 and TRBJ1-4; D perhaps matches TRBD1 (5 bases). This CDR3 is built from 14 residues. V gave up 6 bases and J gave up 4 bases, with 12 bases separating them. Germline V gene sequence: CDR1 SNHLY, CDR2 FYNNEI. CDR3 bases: TGTGCCAGCAGGGGGGACGGACATAATGAAAAACTGTTTTTT. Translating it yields CASRGDGHNEKLFF. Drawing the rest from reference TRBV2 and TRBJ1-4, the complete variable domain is EPEVTQTPSHQVTQMGQEVILRCVPISNHLYFYWYRQILGQKVEFLVSFYNNEISEKSEIFDDQFSVERPDGSNFTLKIRSTKLEDSAMYFCASRGDGHNEKLFFGSGTQLSVL.

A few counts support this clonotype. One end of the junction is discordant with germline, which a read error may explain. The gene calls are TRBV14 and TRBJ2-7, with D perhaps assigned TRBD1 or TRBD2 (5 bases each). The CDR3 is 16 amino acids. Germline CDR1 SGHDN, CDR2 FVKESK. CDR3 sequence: CASSRRGPRDHYEQYF. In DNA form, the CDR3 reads TGTGCCAGCAGCCGACGGGGACCGAGAGACCATTACGAACAGTACTTC.

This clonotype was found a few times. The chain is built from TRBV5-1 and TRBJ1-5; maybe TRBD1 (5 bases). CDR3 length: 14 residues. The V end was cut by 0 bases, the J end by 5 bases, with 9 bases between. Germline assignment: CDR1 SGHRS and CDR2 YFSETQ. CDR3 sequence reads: CASSLGGDDQPQHF. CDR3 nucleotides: TGCGCCAGCAGCTTGGGGGGGGACGATCAGCCCCAGCATTTT.

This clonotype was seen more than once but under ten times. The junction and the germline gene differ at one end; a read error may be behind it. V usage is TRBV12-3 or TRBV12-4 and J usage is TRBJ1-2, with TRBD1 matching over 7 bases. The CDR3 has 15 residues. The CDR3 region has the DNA TGTGCCAGCAGTATAGCGGCAGGGGGTGGGAATGGCTACACCTTC. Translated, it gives CASSIAAGGGNGYTF.

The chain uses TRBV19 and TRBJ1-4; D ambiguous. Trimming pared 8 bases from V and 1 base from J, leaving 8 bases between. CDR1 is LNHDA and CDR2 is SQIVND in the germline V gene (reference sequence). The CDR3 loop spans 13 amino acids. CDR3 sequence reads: CASWGLTNEKLFF. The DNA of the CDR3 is TGTGCCAGTTGGGGTTTAACTAATGAAAAACTGTTTTTT.

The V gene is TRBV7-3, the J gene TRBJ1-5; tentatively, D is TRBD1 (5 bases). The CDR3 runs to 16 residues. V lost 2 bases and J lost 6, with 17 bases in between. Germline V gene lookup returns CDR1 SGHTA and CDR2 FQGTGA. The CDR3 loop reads CASSLHREAGPQPQHF. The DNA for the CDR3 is TGTGCCAGCAGCTTACATCGTGAGGCAGGGCCTCAGCCCCAGCATTTT.

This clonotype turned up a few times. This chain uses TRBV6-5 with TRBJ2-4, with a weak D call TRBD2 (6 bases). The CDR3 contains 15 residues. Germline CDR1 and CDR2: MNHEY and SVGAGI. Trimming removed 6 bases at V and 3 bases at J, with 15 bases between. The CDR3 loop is CASRPGRRDKNIQYF. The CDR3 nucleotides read TGTGCCAGCAGACCGGGGCGGCGGGACAAAAACATTCAGTACTTC.

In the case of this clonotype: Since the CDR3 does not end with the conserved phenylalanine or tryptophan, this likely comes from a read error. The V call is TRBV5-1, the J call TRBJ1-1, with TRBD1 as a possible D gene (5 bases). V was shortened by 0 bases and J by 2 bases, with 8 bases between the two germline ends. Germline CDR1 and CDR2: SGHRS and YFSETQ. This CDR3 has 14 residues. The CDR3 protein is CASSLAGTNTEAFS. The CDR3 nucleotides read TGCGCCAGCAGCTTGGCAGGGACCAACACTGAAGCTTTCTCT.

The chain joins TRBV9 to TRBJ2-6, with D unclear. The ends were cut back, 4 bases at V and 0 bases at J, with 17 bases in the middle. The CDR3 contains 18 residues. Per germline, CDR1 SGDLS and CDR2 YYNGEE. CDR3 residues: CASSFRRQFLSGANVLTF. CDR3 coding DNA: TGTGCCAGCAGCTTCAGACGTCAATTCCTCTCTGGGGCCAACGTCCTGACTTTC.

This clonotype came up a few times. CDR3 nucleotides: TGCGCCAGCAGCCCGGGGGGAATGGGACAGGTGGAAAATGGCTACACCTTC. Encoded protein: CASSPGGMGQVENGYTF. The rearrangement links TRBV5-1 to TRBJ1-2, with 8 nucleotides matching TRBD1. The CDR3 extends over 17 amino acids. The germline gives CDR1 SGHRS, CDR2 YFSETQ. Trimming took 4 bases from V and 6 from J; bases not matched to a gene: 17. The complete variable domain, with remaining parts taken from reference TRBV5-1 and TRBJ1-2, reads KAGVTQTPRYLIKTRGQQVTLSCSPISGHRSVSWYQQTPGQGLQFLFEYFSETQRNKGNFPGRFSGRQFSNSRSEMNVSTLELGDSALYLCASSPGGMGQVENGYTFGSGTRLTVV.

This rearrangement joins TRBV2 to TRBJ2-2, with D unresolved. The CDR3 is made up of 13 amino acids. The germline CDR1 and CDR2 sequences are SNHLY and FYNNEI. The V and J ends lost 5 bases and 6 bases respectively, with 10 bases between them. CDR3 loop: CASSYVNPGELFF. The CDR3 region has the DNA TGTGCCAGCAGTTACGTAAACCCCGGGGAGCTGTTTTTT.

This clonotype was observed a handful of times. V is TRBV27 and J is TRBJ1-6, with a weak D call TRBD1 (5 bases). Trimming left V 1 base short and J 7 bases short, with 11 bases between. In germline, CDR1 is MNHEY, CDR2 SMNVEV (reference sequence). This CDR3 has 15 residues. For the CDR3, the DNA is TGTGCCAGCAGTTTATGGACATCCTTCAATTCACCCCTCCACTTT. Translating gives CASSLWTSFNSPLHF.

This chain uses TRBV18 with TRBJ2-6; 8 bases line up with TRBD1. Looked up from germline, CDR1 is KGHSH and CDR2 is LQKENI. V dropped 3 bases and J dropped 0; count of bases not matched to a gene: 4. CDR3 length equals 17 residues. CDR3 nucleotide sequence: TGTGCCAGCTCACCGAGACAGGGGCACTCTGGGGCCAACGTCCTGACTTTC. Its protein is CASSPRQGHSGANVLTF.

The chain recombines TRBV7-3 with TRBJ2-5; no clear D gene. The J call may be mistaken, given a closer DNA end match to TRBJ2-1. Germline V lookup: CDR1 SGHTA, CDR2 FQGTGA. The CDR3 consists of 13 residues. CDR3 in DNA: TGTGCCAGCAGCTTCGGAAACCTGGATGAGCAGTTCTTC. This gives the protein CASSFGNLDEQFF.

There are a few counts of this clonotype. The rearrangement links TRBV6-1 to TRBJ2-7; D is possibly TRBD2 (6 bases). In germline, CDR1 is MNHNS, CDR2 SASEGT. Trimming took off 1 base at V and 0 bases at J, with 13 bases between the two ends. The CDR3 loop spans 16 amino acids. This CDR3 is CASSEGLSGYSYEQYF. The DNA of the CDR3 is TGTGCCAGCAGTGAAGGACTAAGCGGGTACTCCTACGAGCAGTACTTC.

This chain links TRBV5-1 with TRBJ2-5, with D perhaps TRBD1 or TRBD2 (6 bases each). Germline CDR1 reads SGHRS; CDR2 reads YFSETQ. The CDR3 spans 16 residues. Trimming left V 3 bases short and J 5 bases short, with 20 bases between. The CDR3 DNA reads TGCGCCAGCAGCTCCTCAGGGGTCGGGGGTTTGGAGACCCAGTACTTC. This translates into CASSSSGVGGLETQYF.

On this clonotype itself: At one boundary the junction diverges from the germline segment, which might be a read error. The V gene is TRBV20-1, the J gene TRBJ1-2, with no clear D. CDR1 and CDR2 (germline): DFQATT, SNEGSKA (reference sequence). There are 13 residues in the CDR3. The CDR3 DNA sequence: TGCAGTGCTAGAGTAAAGACTAACCATGGCTACACCTTC. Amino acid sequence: CSARVKTNHGYTF.

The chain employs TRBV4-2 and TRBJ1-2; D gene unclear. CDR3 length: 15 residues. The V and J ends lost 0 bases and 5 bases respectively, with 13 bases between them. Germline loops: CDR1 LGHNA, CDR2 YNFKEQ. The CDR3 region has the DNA TGTGCCAGCAGCCAAGATATAGGGCAGGAATATGGCTACACCTTC. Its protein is CASSQDIGQEYGYTF.

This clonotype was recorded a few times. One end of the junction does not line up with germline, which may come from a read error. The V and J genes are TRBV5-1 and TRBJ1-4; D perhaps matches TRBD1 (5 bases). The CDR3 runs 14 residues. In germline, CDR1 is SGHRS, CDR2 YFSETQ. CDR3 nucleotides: TGCGCCAGCAGCTGGGGGTGGTCAAATGAGAAACTGTTTTTT. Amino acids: CASSWGWSNEKLFF.

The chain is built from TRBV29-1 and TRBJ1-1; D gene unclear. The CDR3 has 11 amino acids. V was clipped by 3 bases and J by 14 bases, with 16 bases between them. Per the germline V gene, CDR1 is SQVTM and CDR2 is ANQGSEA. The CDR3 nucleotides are TGCAGCGTTGAGTCTAGGGATTTGGGCTTCTTT. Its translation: CSVESRDLGFF.

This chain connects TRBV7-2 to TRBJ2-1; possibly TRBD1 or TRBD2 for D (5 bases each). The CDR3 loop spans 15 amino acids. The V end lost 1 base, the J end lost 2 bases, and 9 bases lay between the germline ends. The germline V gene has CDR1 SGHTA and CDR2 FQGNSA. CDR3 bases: TGTGCCAGCAGCTTAGTCGTGGGGGCCTACAATGAGCAGTTCTTC. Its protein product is CASSLVVGAYNEQFF.

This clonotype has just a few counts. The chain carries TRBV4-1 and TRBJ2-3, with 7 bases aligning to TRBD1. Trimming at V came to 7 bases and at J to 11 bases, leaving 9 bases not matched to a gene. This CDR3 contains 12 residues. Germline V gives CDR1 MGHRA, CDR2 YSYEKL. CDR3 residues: CASTSKGAMQYF. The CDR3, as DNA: TGCGCCAGCACCTCAAAGGGGGCGATGCAGTATTTT.

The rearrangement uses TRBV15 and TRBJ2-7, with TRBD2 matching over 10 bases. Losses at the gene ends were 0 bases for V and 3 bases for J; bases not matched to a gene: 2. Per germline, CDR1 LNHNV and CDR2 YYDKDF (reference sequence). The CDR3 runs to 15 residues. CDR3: CATSRDLAGVYEQYF. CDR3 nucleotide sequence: TGTGCCACCAGCAGAGATCTAGCGGGGGTCTACGAGCAGTACTTC. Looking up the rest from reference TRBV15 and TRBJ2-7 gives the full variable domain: DAMVIQNPRYQVTQFGKPVTLSCSQTLNHNVMYWYQQKSSQAPKLLFHYYDKDFNNEADTPDNFQSRRPNTSFCFLDIRSPGLGDTAMYLCATSRDLAGVYEQYFGPGTRLTVT.

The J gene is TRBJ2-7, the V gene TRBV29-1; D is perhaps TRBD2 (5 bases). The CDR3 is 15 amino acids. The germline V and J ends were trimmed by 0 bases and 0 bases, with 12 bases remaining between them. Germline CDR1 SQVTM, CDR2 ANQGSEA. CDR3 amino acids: CSVEDPSLSSYEQYF. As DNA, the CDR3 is TGCAGCGTTGAAGACCCTAGCCTTAGCTCCTACGAGCAGTACTTC.

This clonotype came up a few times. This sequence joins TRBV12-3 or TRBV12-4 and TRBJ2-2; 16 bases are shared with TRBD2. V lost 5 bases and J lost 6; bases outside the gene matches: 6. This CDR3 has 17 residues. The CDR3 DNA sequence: TGTGCCAGCAGTCCTTCAGGGACTAGCGGGGGGGCCGGGGAGCTGTTTTTT. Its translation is CASSPSGTSGGAGELFF.

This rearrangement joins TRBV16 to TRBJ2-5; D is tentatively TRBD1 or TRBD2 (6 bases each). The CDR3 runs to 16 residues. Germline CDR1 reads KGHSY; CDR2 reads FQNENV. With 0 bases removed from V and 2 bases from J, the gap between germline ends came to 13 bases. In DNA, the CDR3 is TGTGCCAGCAGCCAATCCCCACGGGGGCTACAAGAGACCCAGTACTTC. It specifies CASSQSPRGLQETQYF. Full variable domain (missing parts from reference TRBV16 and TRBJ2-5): GEEVAQTPKHLVRGEGQKAKLYCAPIKGHSYVFWYQQVLKNEFKFLISFQNENVFDETGMPKERFSAKCLPNSPCSLEIQATKLEDSAVYFCASSQSPRGLQETQYFGPGTRLLVL.

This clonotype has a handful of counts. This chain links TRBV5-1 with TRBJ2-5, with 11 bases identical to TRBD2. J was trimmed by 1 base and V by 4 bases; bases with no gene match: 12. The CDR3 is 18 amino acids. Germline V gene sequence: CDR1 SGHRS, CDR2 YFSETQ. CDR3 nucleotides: TGCGCCAGCAGCCGAGGGCTAGCGGGGGGCCCCCCCCAAGAGACCCAGTACTTC. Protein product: CASSRGLAGGPPQETQYF.

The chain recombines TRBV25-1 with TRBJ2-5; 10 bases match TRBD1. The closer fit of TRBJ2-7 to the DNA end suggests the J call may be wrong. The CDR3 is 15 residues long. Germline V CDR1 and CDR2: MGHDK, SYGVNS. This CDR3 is CASSELGTGDYEQYF. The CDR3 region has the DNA TGTGCCAGCAGTGAATTGGGGACAGGGGACTACGAGCAGTACTTC.